This paragraph covers one T cell receptor beta chain sequence. The antigen is not known. The data originate from a study of T-cell memory formation after mild COVID-19. Study-level background: TCR clusters mostly belonged to single donors. Study observations and caveats: Pre-infection memory already had some responding clones, implying cross-reactive memory joined. CM and EM subsets held most contracting CD4+ clones; EMRA held CD8+ ones.

The CDR3 contains 15 residues. Trimming left V 2 bases short and J 4 bases short, with 13 bases between. Germline CDR1 and CDR2: SGHTA and FQGTGA. TCR alpha and TCR beta cDNA libraries carrying sample barcodes and UMIs were produced by 5'RACE using constant-segment primers. Via MiXCR, TCRdb re-called the 5' RACE reads, giving one row per CDR3 protein. Of some 350,000 distinct CDR3 sequences listed, roughly 13% were seen once; the top ten hold about 20%. This receptor was taken from a man aged 18 to 30 who had mild COVID-19 (a few samples of this study predate the infection). Cell type and time point are not known. The sample was PBMCs or a T cell subset sorted from them (not recorded which). This chain uses TRBV7-3 with TRBJ2-3, with no clear D. The CDR3 DNA follows: TGTGCCAGCAGCTTACTCTCCCCCCCGGCAGATACGCAGTATTTT. This encodes CASSLLSPPADTQYF.